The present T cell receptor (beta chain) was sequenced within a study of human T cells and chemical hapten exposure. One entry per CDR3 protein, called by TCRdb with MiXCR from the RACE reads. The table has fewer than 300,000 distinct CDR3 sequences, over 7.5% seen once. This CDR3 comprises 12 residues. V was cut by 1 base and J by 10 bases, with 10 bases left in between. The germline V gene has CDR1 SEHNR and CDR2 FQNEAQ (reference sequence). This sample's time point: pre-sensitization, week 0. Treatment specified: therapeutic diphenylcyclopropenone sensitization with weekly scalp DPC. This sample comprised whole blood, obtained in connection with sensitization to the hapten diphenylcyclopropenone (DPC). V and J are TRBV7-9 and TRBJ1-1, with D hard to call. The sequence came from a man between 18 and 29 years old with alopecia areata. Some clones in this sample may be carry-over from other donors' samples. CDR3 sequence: CASSLGGLVAFF. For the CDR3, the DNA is TGTGCCAGCAGCTTAGGAGGGTTGGTAGCTTTCTTT.